This T cell receptor (beta chain) was sequenced during a study of T-cell memory formation after mild COVID-19. On the study more broadly: Among the donors, TCR clusters were largely specific to each donor.

This clonotype came up a few times. Its antigen is unknown. Germline trimming cut 1 base from V and 0 bases from J; bases unmatched to any gene: 8. Germline V lookup: CDR1 SGHNT, CDR2 YYREEE (reference sequence). The CDR3 loop spans 17 amino acids. In TCRdb, the 5' RACE reads were re-called with MiXCR into one record per CDR3 protein. The sample gives approximately 490,000 distinct CDR3 sequences, 20% of which show up once; around 13% is in the top ten. General study findings and limits: CD8+ contracting clones occupied EMRA, while CD4+ ones occupied mainly CM and EM.

The TCR sequence derives from an adult woman who had mild COVID-19 (a few samples of this study predate the infection). Cell type and time point are not known. Sequenced: PBMCs or a T cell subset sorted from them (not recorded which). This sequence joins TRBV5-4 and TRBJ2-7; 9 bases fit TRBD2. CDR3 DNA: TGTGCCAGCAGCTTGAGCTGGAAAGCGGGAGGCTCCTACGAGCAGTACTTC. The encoded protein is CASSLSWKAGGSYEQYF.